A single sample is the source of the 32 T cell receptor beta chains below, sequenced in a study of cytotoxic CD8 clonotypes in ibrutinib-treated CLL. TCRdb's copy holds only in-frame clones and misses some; the assay was immunoSEQ multiplex PCR. The sample has roughly 30,000 clones, 70% to 80% seen once; the top ten hold 51%. Material: PBMCs, obtained after 36 months of ibrutinib treatment. These receptors were taken from a human donor with chronic lymphocytic leukemia.

The chain carries TRBV4-3 and TRBJ1-6, with D unresolved. Germline V gene lookup returns CDR1 LGHNA and CDR2 YSLEER. The CDR3 contains 14 residues. The ends were cut back, 1 base at V and 9 bases at J, with 10 bases in the middle. The CDR3 DNA follows: TGCGCCAGCAGCCAAGGGGTAGCGGGTTCACCCCTCCACTTT. Its translation: CASSQGVAGSPLHF.

This rearrangement joins TRBV7-9 to TRBJ2-6; weak D call: TRBD2 (6 bases). This CDR3 has 19 amino acids. Trimming took off 6 bases at V and 0 bases at J, with 21 bases between the two ends. Germline V CDR1 and CDR2: SEHNR, FQNEAQ (reference sequence). Here the CDR3 reads CASRASEEGSSSGANVLTF. The CDR3 DNA reads as TGTGCCAGCAGGGCTAGTGAGGAGGGATCGAGCTCTGGGGCCAACGTCCTGACTTTC.

J is TRBJ2-3 and V is TRBV2; D gene uncertain. The germline V gene has CDR1 SNHLY and CDR2 FYNNEI. V lost 4 bases to trimming and J lost 6 bases, with 5 bases between them. The CDR3 runs 11 residues. Here the CDR3 reads CASSVGDTQYF. In nucleotides, the CDR3 is TGTGCCAGCAGTGTGGGCGATACGCAGTATTTT. The whole variable domain, remainder taken from reference TRBV2 and TRBJ2-3, is EPEVTQTPSHQVTQMGQEVILRCVPISNHLYFYWYRQILGQKVEFLVSFYNNEISEKSEIFDDQFSVERPDGSNFTLKIRSTKLEDSAMYFCASSVGDTQYFGPGTRLTVL.

The chain combines TRBV30 with TRBJ2-1; the match to TRBD2 covers 9 bases. This CDR3 is built from 15 residues. V lost 1 base and J lost 2; bases outside the gene matches: 3. Germline V lookup: CDR1 GTSNPN, CDR2 SVGIG (reference sequence). DNA of the CDR3: TGTGCCTGGAGTGGGGGGACTAGCCCCTACAATGAGCAGTTCTTC. This sequence encodes CAWSGGTSPYNEQFF.

This chain uses TRBV7-2 with TRBJ2-7, with D possibly TRBD2 on 6 matching bases. Deletions cut 2 bases from V and 5 bases from J, with 13 bases between. Germline CDR1 SGHTA, CDR2 FQGNSA. The CDR3 contains 14 residues. CDR3 bases: TGTGCCAGCAGCTTAAGTGGCGGGAAAGACGAGCAGTACTTC. Encoded protein: CASSLSGGKDEQYF.

This rearrangement joins TRBV13 to TRBJ1-2, with unresolved D. The CDR3 has 13 residues. V was trimmed by 6 bases and J by 5 bases, leaving 13 bases between them. CDR1 and CDR2 (germline): PRHDT, FYEKMQ (reference sequence). CDR3 region: CASSEGPNYGYTF. DNA of the CDR3: TGTGCCAGCAGTGAGGGCCCAAATTATGGCTACACCTTC.

The chain has TRBV27 and TRBJ2-7; possible D gene TRBD2, 6 bases. The CDR3 sequence is 14 residues long. CDR1 is MNHEY, CDR2 SMNVEV, per germline (reference sequence). Trimming took off 3 bases at V and 2 bases at J, with 11 bases between the two ends. The CDR3 loop reads CASSLGLPTYEQYF. The CDR3 nucleotides read TGTGCCAGCAGTTTGGGACTTCCTACCTACGAGCAGTACTTC.

The J gene is TRBJ1-2, the V gene TRBV4-3; D is possibly TRBD1 (5 bases). This CDR3 spans 15 amino acids. Deletions cut 4 bases from V and 3 bases from J, with 15 bases between. Germline V gene lookup returns CDR1 LGHNA and CDR2 YSLEER. The CDR3 DNA follows: TGCGCCAGCAGCCCTAGCGGACACACCGACTATGGCTACACCTTC. As protein: CASSPSGHTDYGYTF.

This clone was picked up one time. The J gene is TRBJ1-6, the V gene TRBV6-5; a possible D gene is TRBD1 (6 bases). Trimming cost V 3 bases and J 4 bases, with 10 bases left between them. Germline V gene lookup returns CDR1 MNHEY and CDR2 SVGAGI. The CDR3 is 15 amino acids. CDR3 protein: CASSYRQAYNSPLHF. DNA for the CDR3: TGTGCCAGCAGTTATAGACAGGCGTATAATTCACCCCTCCACTTT.

The chain recombines TRBV9 with TRBJ2-7, with 7 bases aligning to TRBD1. The CDR3 length is 14 residues. Germline V lookup: CDR1 SGDLS, CDR2 YYNGEE. Losses at the gene ends were 4 bases for V and 2 bases for J; bases not matched to a gene: 6. The CDR3 here is CASSSGQTPYEQYF. Written as DNA, the CDR3 is TGTGCCAGCAGCTCGGGACAGACACCCTACGAGCAGTACTTC.

V is TRBV7-3 and J is TRBJ2-7, with D perhaps given as TRBD1 or TRBD2 (5 bases each). The V and J ends lost 7 bases and 7 bases respectively, with 20 bases between them. This CDR3 has 14 amino acids. Germline values: CDR1 SGHTA, CDR2 FQGTGA. The CDR3 DNA reads TGTGCCAGCAAGCCGGACACCGGGATCGGGGAGCAGTACTTC. This translates into CASKPDTGIGEQYF.

The V call is TRBV27, the J call TRBJ1-5, with TRBD1 identical over 8 bases. The CDR3 has 13 residues. Trimming removed 6 bases from V and 8 bases from J; junction bases left unmatched: 6. Germline CDR1 is MNHEY and CDR2 is SMNVEV (reference sequence). CDR3 loop: CASSLDRGKPQHF. The CDR3 region has the DNA TGTGCCAGCAGCCTTGACAGGGGTAAGCCCCAGCATTTT.

The V and J genes are TRBV6-1 and TRBJ1-1; D remains ambiguous. The germline gives CDR1 MNHNS, CDR2 SASEGT. V was trimmed by 4 bases and J by 4 bases, leaving 19 bases between them. CDR3 size: 16 residues. In DNA form, the CDR3 reads TGTGCCAGCAGTGGGTTATGGGAGGCAGTCATCACTGAAGCTTTCTTT. This sequence encodes CASSGLWEAVITEAFF.

V and J are TRBV6-5 and TRBJ1-2, with 7 positions matching TRBD1. Germline V gene lookup returns CDR1 MNHEY and CDR2 SVGAGI. V dropped 2 bases and J dropped 4; count of bases not matched to a gene: 4. The CDR3 length is 14 residues. The CDR3 is CASSYRGLGYGYTF. The CDR3 region has the DNA TGTGCCAGCAGTTACAGGGGGCTAGGCTATGGCTACACCTTC.

This clone occurred once. This chain uses TRBV2 with TRBJ1-1; D possibly corresponds to TRBD1 (6 bases). CDR1 and CDR2 from the germline V gene are SNHLY and FYNNEI. V was trimmed by 7 bases and J by 11 bases, leaving 14 bases between them. This CDR3 is 11 amino acids long. Here the CDR3 reads CASTSRGRAFF. The CDR3 nucleotides read TGTGCCAGCACCTCAAGGGGGAGGGCTTTCTTT. The full variable domain, with the rest looked up from reference TRBV2 and TRBJ1-1, is EPEVTQTPSHQVTQMGQEVILRCVPISNHLYFYWYRQILGQKVEFLVSFYNNEISEKSEIFDDQFSVERPDGSNFTLKIRSTKLEDSAMYFCASTSRGRAFFGQGTRLTVV.

This clone was observed once. This chain connects TRBV5-6 to TRBJ1-2; the D is unclear. Germline V gene lookup returns CDR1 SGHDT and CDR2 YYEEEE. Trimming left V 3 bases short and J 4 bases short, with 16 bases between. The CDR3 length is 15 residues. DNA of the CDR3: TGTGCCAGCAGCTCCGGCCCTGGCACCGCCTATGGCTACACCTTC. It encodes CASSSGPGTAYGYTF. Complete variable domain (other parts from reference TRBV5-6 and TRBJ1-2): DAGVTQSPTHLIKTRGQQVTLRCSPKSGHDTVSWYQQALGQGPQFIFQYYEEEERQRGNFPDRFSGHQFPNYSSELNVNALLLGDSALYLCASSSGPGTAYGYTFGSGTRLTVV.

This sequence joins TRBV7-2 and TRBJ2-1; 9 positions agree with TRBD1. Germline assignment: CDR1 SGHTA and CDR2 FQGNSA. Germline trimming cut 0 bases from V and 2 bases from J; bases unmatched to any gene: 11. CDR3 length equals 19 residues. The CDR3 here is CASSLAGTGPAKPYNEQFF. Here the CDR3 DNA reads TGTGCCAGCAGCTTAGCGGGGACAGGGCCGGCCAAGCCCTACAATGAGCAGTTCTTC. Supplemented by reference TRBV7-2 and TRBJ2-1, the full variable domain reads GAGVSQSPSNKVTEKGKDVELRCDPISGHTALYWYRQSLGQGLEFLIYFQGNSAPDKSGLPSDRFSAERTGGSVSTLTIQRTQQEDSAVYLCASSLAGTGPAKPYNEQFFGPGTRLTVL.

This sequence joins TRBV7-9 and TRBJ1-2; TRBD1 is a possible D gene (5 bases). Trimming cost V 5 bases and J 0 bases, with 16 bases left between them. Germline V CDR1 and CDR2: SEHNR, FQNEAQ (reference sequence). The CDR3 spans 16 residues. CDR3: CASSLGGLRTNYGYTF. CDR3 DNA: TGTGCCAGCAGCCTGGGGGGACTTAGGACTAACTATGGCTACACCTTC.

The V call is TRBV5-1, the J call TRBJ2-4; no reliable D call. The CDR3 runs 15 residues. Per the germline V gene, CDR1 is SGHRS and CDR2 is YFSETQ. Trimming removed 4 bases at V and 2 bases at J, with 13 bases between. The CDR3 loop is CASSPQDPSKNIQYF. CDR3 nucleotides: TGCGCCAGCAGCCCGCAAGACCCCTCCAAAAACATTCAGTACTTC.

The V and J genes are TRBV19 and TRBJ1-2; 9 nucleotides line up with TRBD1. The CDR3 consists of 12 residues. The germline V gene has CDR1 LNHDA and CDR2 SQIVND (reference sequence). Trimming cost V 8 bases and J 5 bases; bases outside gene matches: 3. The CDR3 loop reads CASGDRAYGYTF. DNA of the CDR3: TGTGCCAGTGGGGACAGGGCTTATGGCTACACCTTC.

This chain links TRBV4-2 with TRBJ2-7; D is perhaps TRBD2 (5 bases). Germline V lookup: CDR1 LGHNA, CDR2 YNFKEQ. This CDR3 contains 15 residues. The ends were cut back, 4 bases at V and 2 bases at J, with 15 bases in the middle. CDR3 residues: CASSRHQDGAYEQYF. As DNA, the CDR3 is TGTGCCAGCAGCCGACACCAGGACGGGGCCTACGAGCAGTACTTC.

This clone appeared a single time. CDR3 bases: TGTGCCAGCACCTTTACCTTAGGGGATGACACTGAAGCTTTCTTT. It yields the protein CASTFTLGDDTEAFF. V is TRBV5-4 and J is TRBJ1-1, with D maybe TRBD1 (5 bases). V lost 6 bases and J 3 bases, leaving 18 bases between the germline ends. This CDR3 contains 15 residues. Germline values: CDR1 SGHNT, CDR2 YYREEE (reference sequence).

The gene calls are TRBV6-6 and TRBJ2-1; 9 nucleotides line up with TRBD2. Trimming cost V 5 bases and J 6 bases; bases outside gene matches: 5. CDR3 length equals 14 residues. Germline lookup yields CDR1 MNHNY and CDR2 SVGAGI (reference sequence). For the CDR3, the DNA is TGTGCCAGCAGTAGGACTAGCGCGACCAATGAGCAGTTCTTC. Protein product: CASSRTSATNEQFF.

V gene TRBV19 combines with J gene TRBJ2-3; TRBD1 is a possible D gene (6 bases). This CDR3 contains 13 residues. Germline-derived CDR1 and CDR2 are LNHDA and SQIVND (reference sequence). V was shortened by 8 bases and J by 0 bases, with 9 bases between the two germline ends. CDR3 amino acids: CASRQDSTDTQYF. The CDR3 DNA reads as TGTGCCAGTCGACAGGATAGCACAGATACGCAGTATTTT.

The J gene is TRBJ1-5, the V gene TRBV10-2, with 8 bases that match TRBD1. V lost 3 bases and J lost 3; bases outside the gene matches: 13. Germline V gene sequence: CDR1 WSHSY, CDR2 SAAADI. There are 18 residues in the CDR3. The CDR3 bases are TGCGCCAGCAGTGAAAGCTACAGGGGGGTCTCCTCCAATCAGCCCCAGCATTTT. Its protein is CASSESYRGVSSNQPQHF.

The chain employs TRBV5-4 and TRBJ2-7; D remains unclear. The V and J ends lost 0 bases and 0 bases respectively, with 10 bases between them. The CDR3 totals 15 residues. Germline-derived CDR1 and CDR2 are SGHNT and YYREEE (reference sequence). CDR3 in DNA: TGTGCCAGCAGCTTGGTCTCCTTGAGCTCCTACGAGCAGTACTTC. It codes for CASSLVSLSSYEQYF.

This clone occurred a few times. J is TRBJ1-2 and V is TRBV19; D is possibly TRBD1 (5 bases). CDR1 and CDR2 from the germline V gene are LNHDA and SQIVND (reference sequence). V lost 0 bases, J lost 2 bases, and 10 bases lay in between. The CDR3 sequence is 15 residues long. CDR3 amino acids: CASSIDPRANYGYTF. Written as DNA, the CDR3 is TGTGCCAGTAGTATAGATCCCAGGGCCAACTATGGCTACACCTTC.

CDR3 sequence: CSVGSPNTGELFF. DNA for the CDR3: TGCAGCGTCGGGTCGCCGAACACCGGGGAGCTGTTTTTT. This chain joins TRBV29-1 and TRBJ2-2; D uncertain. V shed 6 bases and J shed 0 bases, with 8 bases lying between them. The CDR3 length is 13 residues. Germline CDR1 reads SQVTM; CDR2 reads ANQGSEA.

In its sample, this clone was seen a few times. The J gene is TRBJ1-2, the V gene TRBV19; D remains ambiguous. This CDR3 has 13 amino acids. Germline V gene sequence: CDR1 LNHDA, CDR2 SQIVND (reference sequence). V was shortened by 5 bases and J by 0 bases, with 7 bases between the two germline ends. This CDR3 is CASSLGPNYGYTF. Here the CDR3 DNA reads TGTGCCAGTAGTCTAGGACCTAACTATGGCTACACCTTC.

The chain employs TRBV7-9 and TRBJ1-2; D may be TRBD1 (5 bases). The ends were cut back, 1 base at V and 4 bases at J, with 25 bases in the middle. Germline loops: CDR1 SEHNR, CDR2 FQNEAQ (reference sequence). CDR3 length: 19 residues. CDR3 bases: TGTGCCAGCAGCTTAGAGTGGGGGATAGGGACGGCCAGTACCTATGGCTACACCTTC. It codes for CASSLEWGIGTASTYGYTF.

The chain couples TRBV27 to TRBJ2-5; D may correspond to TRBD1 or TRBD2 (5 bases each). Trimming took off 2 bases at V and 1 base at J, with 8 bases between the two ends. This CDR3 region has 14 residues. Germline values: CDR1 MNHEY, CDR2 SMNVEV (reference sequence). The DNA of the CDR3 is TGTGCCAGCAGTTTACGGGGCAGCCAAGAGACCCAGTACTTC. It codes for CASSLRGSQETQYF.

The chain carries TRBV7-9 and TRBJ2-7; TRBD2 aligns across 7 bases. This CDR3 comprises 15 residues. The germline V gene encodes CDR1 SEHNR and CDR2 FQNEAQ (reference sequence). V lost 4 bases and J lost 4; bases outside the gene matches: 10. The CDR3 region has the DNA TGTGCCAGCAGCTCAGTGGGCGGGGAGGGATACGAGCAGTACTTC. Translating it yields CASSSVGGEGYEQYF.